Presented here are 14 T cell receptor beta chains from one specimen sequenced in a study of response to subunit inactivated influenza vaccine (dated by TCRdb to the late 2010s). Preparation of the library involved RT-PCR. The instrument given in TCRdb is Illumina HiSeq 2500. Through fastp at Q25 and MiXCR, TCRdb rebuilt clones from the public reads, retaining in-frame beta chains. CDR3 protein duplicates are merged, each entry listing the most common genes and DNA. This sample is represented by approximately 730,000 distinct CDR3 sequences; approximately 15% of them were singletons. The ten largest clones take up around 7.3% of the sample. The sequences come from PBMCs from blood, collected 14 to 15 days before vaccination. All receptors come from a man aged 45-65 years who received an inactivated influenza vaccine. Donor details come from another sample of the same person, matched by shared clones.

This clonotype showed up just a few times. CDR3 nucleotides: TGTGCCAGCAGCTTAGGGAGGGGCTTTAGCGGGCCTTCTTACAATGAGCAGTTCTTC. Amino acids: CASSLGRGFSGPSYNEQFF. The V and J genes are TRBV11-2 and TRBJ2-1; 7 positions agree with TRBD2. Trimming removed 1 base from V and 4 bases from J; junction bases left unmatched: 16. The CDR3 extends over 19 amino acids. In germline, CDR1 is SGHAT, CDR2 FQNNGV.

A few counts support this clonotype. The limits of the CDR3 on the DNA are not certain, so only TCRdb's listed CDR3 is given. The chain couples TRBV5-6 to TRBJ2-1; the table's D gene call, TRBD2, was not cross checked with the DNA. From germline, CDR1 is SGHDT and CDR2 YYEEEE. Including both end residues, the CDR3 is 18 amino acids long. The CDR3 is CASSLASVREGSYNEQFF.

This chain joins TRBV11-2 and TRBJ2-3, with 9 bases aligning to TRBD1. In germline, CDR1 is SGHAT, CDR2 FQNNGV. V shed 2 bases, J shed 4 bases, and the junction held 4 bases outside the gene matches. The length of the CDR3 is 15 residues. The chain's CDR3 is CASSLIGQGSDTQYF. In DNA form, the CDR3 reads TGTGCCAGCAGCTTAATTGGACAGGGGTCAGATACGCAGTATTTT.

The sample holds a few counts of this clonotype. The V gene is TRBV20-1, the J gene TRBJ2-4; 9 positions agree with TRBD1. The germline CDR1 and CDR2 sequences are DFQATT and SNEGSKA (reference sequence). This CDR3 has 13 amino acids. Losses at the gene ends were 5 bases for V and 4 bases for J; bases not matched to a gene: 3. CDR3 loop: CSALTGGKNIQYF. The CDR3 DNA reads TGCAGTGCTCTGACAGGGGGGAAAAACATTCAGTACTTC.

The J gene is TRBJ1-4, the V gene TRBV4-1, with D tentatively TRBD1 (5 bases). Between the trimmed V and J ends, which lost 5 bases and 4 bases, there was a span of 14 bases. Germline V lookup: CDR1 MGHRA, CDR2 YSYEKL. This CDR3 has 15 amino acids. CDR3 protein: CASSKSTGLNEKLFF. DNA of the CDR3: TGCGCCAGCAGCAAAAGTACGGGACTTAATGAAAAACTGTTTTTT.

This clonotype was counted a few times. This chain joins TRBV20-1 and TRBJ1-5; no reliable D call. The CDR3 length is 14 residues. Germline CDR1 and CDR2: DFQATT and SNEGSKA (reference sequence). Trimming left V 3 bases short and J 2 bases short, with 11 bases between. The chain's CDR3 is CSARVGGGNQPQHF. DNA for the CDR3: TGCAGTGCTAGGGTCGGCGGGGGCAATCAGCCCCAGCATTTT.

In regard to this clonotype: This sequence may be a read error, since a much larger clone differs from it by one base. The chain carries TRBV7-3 and TRBJ2-3, with 7 bases that match TRBD1. The length of the CDR3 is 14 residues. Unmatched junction bases numbered 2, after V lost 3 bases and J lost 2 bases. The germline CDR1 and CDR2 sequences are SGHTA and FQGTGA. This CDR3 reads CASSLTGITDTQYF. CDR3 DNA: TGTGCCAGCAGCTTGACAGGGATCACAGATACGCAGTATTTT.

This clonotype showed up many times. The chain uses TRBV6-1 and TRBJ2-1; 9 nucleotides line up with TRBD2. Germline V gene sequence: CDR1 MNHNS, CDR2 SASEGT. The CDR3 contains 15 residues. J was trimmed by 5 bases and V by 6 bases; bases with no gene match: 8. The CDR3 nucleotides read TGTGCCAGCAGCCACGGGACTAGCCTCAACAATGAGCAGTTCTTC. It translates to CASSHGTSLNNEQFF.

The chain couples TRBV7-9 to TRBJ2-1, with 7 bases fitting TRBD2. Germline CDR1 SEHNR, CDR2 FQNEAQ (reference sequence). V dropped 2 bases and J dropped 8; count of bases not matched to a gene: 9. The length of the CDR3 is 15 residues. The CDR3 DNA sequence: TGTGCCAGCAGCTTAAGGCGGGAGTTTTACGATGAGCAGTTCTTC. Protein: CASSLRREFYDEQFF.

There are a few counts of this clonotype. The DNA for the CDR3 is TGTGCCAGCAGTTCGACCCGACAGGGAATGAACACTGAAGCTTTCTTT. Protein: CASSSTRQGMNTEAFF. The chain recombines TRBV6-5 with TRBJ1-1; 7 bases align to TRBD1. The CDR3 runs 16 residues. V trimming: 4 bases; J trimming: 0 bases; junction bases outside the gene matches: 8. Germline CDR1 and CDR2: MNHEY and SVGAGI.

The J gene is TRBJ2-3, the V gene TRBV4-3; possible D gene TRBD1, 7 bases. V was pared by 1 base and J by 7 bases, with 18 bases between. The germline CDR1 and CDR2 sequences are LGHNA and YSLEER. The CDR3 has 16 amino acids. CDR3 in amino acids: CASSQGRDSARYTQYF. The CDR3 DNA reads as TGCGCCAGCAGCCAAGGGAGGGACAGCGCCAGATATACGCAGTATTTT.

This chain connects TRBV12-3 or TRBV12-4 to TRBJ1-2; 7 bases line up with TRBD1. V was clipped by 8 bases and J by 4 bases; unmatched bases: 4. This CDR3 region has 12 residues. For the CDR3, the DNA is TGTGCCAGCTCGACAGGGTTCTATGGCTACACCTTC. Encoded protein: CASSTGFYGYTF.

This clonotype was detected a few times. The rearrangement links TRBV6-1 to TRBJ1-5, with 12 bases fitting TRBD1. CDR1 is MNHNS, CDR2 SASEGT, per germline. This CDR3 has 16 amino acids. V lost 5 bases to trimming and J lost 5 bases; unmatched junction nucleotides: 7. This chain's CDR3 is CASSPLGTGGHQPQHF. In nucleotides, the CDR3 is TGTGCCAGCAGTCCGTTAGGGACAGGGGGCCATCAGCCCCAGCATTTT.

This sequence joins TRBV18 and TRBJ1-5; 10 bases map to TRBD1. Germline-derived CDR1 and CDR2 are KGHSH and LQKENI. V gave up 6 bases and J gave up 5 bases; unmatched junction bases: 4. This CDR3 comprises 14 residues. The CDR3 is CASSRDRGYQPQHF. The CDR3 coding sequence is TGTGCCAGCTCCCGGGACAGGGGCTATCAGCCCCAGCATTTT.